The clone carrying this T cell receptor beta chain was seen more than once but under ten times. Its antigen is currently unknown. These data are taken from a study of CD4+ T cells in melanoma. Study findings and constraints: Reportedly, melanoma neoantigen-specific CD4+ T cells showed varied differentiation states.

Here immunoSEQ multiplex PCR was the method, and the copy in TCRdb shows in-frame clones only, minus some. This sample has 110,000 to 150,000 clones, with about 90% found just once. Between the trimmed V and J ends, which lost 0 bases and 4 bases, there was a span of 15 bases. The CDR3 contains 16 residues. The V gene's germline CDR1 is MGHRA and CDR2 YSYEKL. The V gene is TRBV4-1, the J gene TRBJ1-2; D is possibly TRBD1 (5 bases). This receptor was obtained from a human donor with melanoma. The CDR3 protein is CASSQEPGYTIYGYTF. The CDR3 nucleotides read TGCGCCAGCAGCCAAGAACCAGGGTATACGATCTATGGCTACACCTTC.